This TCR beta chain comes out of a study of CD8+ T cells in alopecia areata. About the research overall: The duration of tofacitinib was 6 to 18 months, with 6 months off drug afterward. Study observations and caveats: Many expanded lesional clones stayed in scalp and blood while on tofacitinib.

Treatment defined: oral pan-JAK inhibitor, 5-10 mg twice daily. This CDR3 contains 18 residues. With V trimmed by 3 bases and J by 0 bases, 11 bases remained unmatched. Germline assignment: CDR1 SGHRS and CDR2 YFSETQ. After isolation, RNA underwent reverse transcription to generate cDNA as the sequencing template. Clones were read by immunoSEQ multiplex PCR, and TCRdb kept only the in-frame ones, dropping some. In the table there are 200,000 or so clones, approximately 38% of which are singletons. Worth noting for this clone: Antigen: not known.

This TCR came from a human donor with alopecia areata. The source material was CD4+ T cells sorted from blood, sampled between weeks 30 and 35, from a patient treated with tofacitinib. The J gene is TRBJ2-7, the V gene TRBV5-1, with 11 bases that match TRBD2. CDR3: CASSSGLADHRSSYEQYF. The CDR3 coding sequence is TGCGCCAGCAGCTCGGGACTAGCGGATCACCGAAGCTCCTACGAGCAGTACTTC. The full variable domain, with the rest looked up from reference TRBV5-1 and TRBJ2-7, is KAGVTQTPRYLIKTRGQQVTLSCSPISGHRSVSWYQQTPGQGLQFLFEYFSETQRNKGNFPGRFSGRQFSNSRSEMNVSTLELGDSALYLCASSSGLADHRSSYEQYFGPGTRLTVT.